The rows below give T cell receptor beta chains drawn from one sample of a study of CD4 T cells in relation to SARS-CoV-2 and coronaviruses. Clones were sequenced by immunoSEQ multiplex PCR, and TCRdb holds only the in-frame ones, with some missing. The table has tens of thousands of clones, approximately 72% seen once. Their cognate antigens are unknown. Specimen: CD4+ T cells from PBMCs, cultured in vitro. Every receptor here comes from a human donor in good health. CDR3s include the opening cysteine and the closing phenylalanine or tryptophan. D genes are given only for firm matches. Size tells how often a clone was seen (once, few, many) or the class of an expanded clone, and some rows leave it out.

>.|.|TRBJ1-2|TRBV3-1/TRBV3-2|16
TGTGCCAGCAGCAACCGGGGGGGGGAAAATAACTATGGCTACACCTTC
CASSNRGGENNYGYTF
>.|.|TRBJ2-1|TRBV19|15
TGTGCCAGTAGTATGGAGGGACTCCCCTACAATGAGCAGTTCTTC
CASSMEGLPYNEQFF
>.|.|TRBJ2-1|TRBV5-1|11
TGCGCCAGCGGGTCGGACAATGAGCAGTTCTTC
CASGSDNEQFF
>.|.|TRBJ1-4|TRBV21-1|16
TGTGCCAGCAGCAAAGGGGGAGCAGGACGTTGGGAAAAACTGTTTTTT
CASSKGGAGRWEKLFF
>.|.|TRBJ1-2|TRBV14|15
TGTGCCAGCAGCCAAGACGGGAAAGCTGTCTATGGCTACACCTTC
CASSQDGKAVYGYTF
>.|TRBD1|TRBJ2-1|TRBV6-5|13
TGTGCCAGTCTTCGGACAGGGTCCGGTGAGCAGTTCTTC
CASLRTGSGEQFF
>.|.|TRBJ2-7|TRBV5-6|14
TGTGCCAGCAGCCCGGGGGCTGGGGTAAGCGAGCAGTACTTC
CASSPGAGVSEQYF
>once|.|TRBJ2-2|TRBV27|16
TGTGCCAGCAGTTTATCGACCAGACTGAACACCGGGGAGCTGTTTTTT
CASSLSTRLNTGELFF
>.|.|TRBJ2-3|TRBV20-1|13
TGCAGTGCGAGTGGGAGGAGCACAGATACGCAGTATTTT
CSASGRSTDTQYF
>.|.|TRBJ1-5|TRBV15|15
TGTGCCACCAGCAGAGATGGTAGGAGCAATCAGCCCCAGCATTTT
CATSRDGRSNQPQHF
>.|TRBD2|TRBJ2-5|TRBV6-2/TRBV6-3|18
TGTGCCAGCAGCCCTCGACTAGCGGGAGGGCCGTACCAAGAGACCCAGTACTTC
CASSPRLAGGPYQETQYF
>.|.|TRBJ2-5|TRBV7-2|13
TGTGCCAGCGCCTGGGGCAAACAAGAGACCCAGTACTTC
CASAWGKQETQYF
>.|.|TRBJ2-5|TRBV24-1|14
TGTGCCACCAGTGCCTTGGGGGGAGCCGAGACCCAGTACTTC
CATSALGGAETQYF
>.|TRBD1|TRBJ2-6|TRBV5-1|17
TGCGCCAGCAGCAGAGCCGACAGGGCCTCTGGGGCCAACGTCCTGACTTTC
CASSRADRASGANVLTF
>.|.|TRBJ1-1|TRBV10-3|13
TGTGCCATCAGGGGGCCGGGGCTGGCTGAAGCTTTCTTT
CAIRGPGLAEAFF
>.|.|TRBJ2-3|TRBV19|14
TGTGCCAGTAGTATAGAGGGTTACACAGGAACGCAGTATTTT
CASSIEGYTGTQYF
>few|.|TRBJ1-1|TRBV19|13
TGTGCCAGTAAACGGGGCGACGACACTGAAGCTTTCTTT
CASKRGDDTEAFF
>.|TRBD1|TRBJ2-5|TRBV5-5|14
TGTGCCAGCAGTCCCGGGACAGGGGGCGAGACCCAGTACTTC
CASSPGTGGETQYF
>.|.|TRBJ2-7|TRBV19|13
TGTGCCAGTAGTATGGGGCGGGTCTACGAGCAGTACTTC
CASSMGRVYEQYF
>.|TRBD1|TRBJ1-1|TRBV2|15
TGTGCCAGCAGTCCCGACGGACAGGGGAACACTGAAGCTTTCTTT
CASSPDGQGNTEAFF
>.|TRBD1|TRBJ1-3|TRBV10-3|17
TGTGCCATCAGTGAGGGGACAGGGGCCAGCTCTGGAAACACCATATATTTT
CAISEGTGASSGNTIYF
>few|TRBD1|TRBJ1-1|TRBV27|15
TGTGCCAGCTACCGGGACAGGGGTTTGGCCACTGAAGCTTTCTTT
CASYRDRGLATEAFF
>.|TRBD2|TRBJ2-1|TRBV7-9|14
TGTGCCAGCAGCTTCAGCGGGAACTTAAATGAGCAGTTCTTC
CASSFSGNLNEQFF
>.|.|TRBJ1-4|TRBV5-1|15
TGCGCCAGCAGCTTGACCGGGGCCGTGGGGGAAAAACTGTTTTTT
CASSLTGAVGEKLFF
>.|TRBD2|TRBJ2-7|TRBV14|13
TGTGCCAGCAGCCTTGGACTAGCCTACGAGCAGTACTTC
CASSLGLAYEQYF
>.|.|TRBJ2-2|TRBV7-2|13
TGTGCCAGCAGCTTAGACAGAATCGGGGAGCTGTTTTTT
CASSLDRIGELFF
>.|TRBD2|TRBJ2-5|TRBV6-5|13
TGTGCCAGCCTAGCGGGAGTCGGGGAGACCCAGTACTTC
CASLAGVGETQYF
>.|TRBD2|TRBJ2-5|TRBV28|18
TGTGCCAGCAGTTCCCCGATCCTAGCGGGAGGACGACAAGAGACCCAGTACTTC
CASSSPILAGGRQETQYF
>.|TRBD2|TRBJ2-1|TRBV5-1|15
TGCGCCAGCAGCTTGGTAGCGGGAGCTGGTAATGAGCAGTTCTTC
CASSLVAGAGNEQFF
>.|.|TRBJ2-1|TRBV7-2|14
TGTGCCAGCCAGGGGGAAGCGGGTAGGTTCTCTCAGTTCTTC
CASQGEAGRFSQFF
>few|.|TRBJ1-2|TRBV11-2|15
TGTGCCAGCAGCGGCCAGATAGAGGTGAACTATGGCTACACCTTC
CASSGQIEVNYGYTF
>.|TRBD2|TRBJ2-3|TRBV7-9|14
TGTGCCAGCGGATCGAAAGGGAGGGCAGATACGCAGTATTTT
CASGSKGRADTQYF
>few|TRBD1|TRBJ2-2|TRBV10-3|17
TGTGCCATCAGTGAGTCGTCGGGACAGGGGAAGACCGGGGAGCTGTTTTTT
CAISESSGQGKTGELFF
>.|.|TRBJ2-5|TRBV4-1|17
TGCGCCAGCAGCCAACTTGGGCTAGCGATGGCCCAAGAGACCCAGTACTTC
CASSQLGLAMAQETQYF
>.|.|TRBJ2-2|TRBV7-3|16
TGTGCCAGCAGCTTAACGCAGGGGATGGGGACCGGGGAGCTGTTTTTT
CASSLTQGMGTGELFF
>.|.|TRBJ1-1|TRBV10-1|13
TGCGCCAGCAGTCCTACAGCGAACACTGAAGCTTTCTTT
CASSPTANTEAFF
>.|TRBD1|TRBJ2-2|TRBV9|15
TGTGCCAGCAGCGAGGGGGGGACAGGGACCGGGGAGCTGTTTTTT
CASSEGGTGTGELFF
>.|TRBD1|TRBJ1-2|TRBV11-2|14
TGTGCCAGCAGCCTGAGGACAGGGCCCTTGGGCTACACCTTC
CASSLRTGPLGYTF